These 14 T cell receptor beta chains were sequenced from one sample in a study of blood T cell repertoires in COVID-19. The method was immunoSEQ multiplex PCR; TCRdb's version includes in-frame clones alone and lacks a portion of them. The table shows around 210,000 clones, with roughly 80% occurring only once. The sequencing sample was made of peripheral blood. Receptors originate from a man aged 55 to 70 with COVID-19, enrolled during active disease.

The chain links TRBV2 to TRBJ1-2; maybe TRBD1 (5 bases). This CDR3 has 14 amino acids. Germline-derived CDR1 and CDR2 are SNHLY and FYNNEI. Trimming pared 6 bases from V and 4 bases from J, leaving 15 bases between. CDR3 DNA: TGTGCCAGCAGGCGGGGACCATCGCCCTATGGCTACACCTTC. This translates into CASRRGPSPYGYTF.

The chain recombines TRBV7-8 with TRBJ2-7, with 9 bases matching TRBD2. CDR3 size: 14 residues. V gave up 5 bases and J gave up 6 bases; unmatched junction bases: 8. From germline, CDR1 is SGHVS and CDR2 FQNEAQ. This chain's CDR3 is CASSLRLAEGEQYF. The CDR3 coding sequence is TGTGCCAGCAGCCTAAGACTAGCGGAGGGCGAGCAGTACTTC.

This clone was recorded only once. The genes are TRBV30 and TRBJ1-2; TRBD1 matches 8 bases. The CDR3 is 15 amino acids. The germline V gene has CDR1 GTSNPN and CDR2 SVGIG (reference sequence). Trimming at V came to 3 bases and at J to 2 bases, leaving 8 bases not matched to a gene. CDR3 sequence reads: CAWRGSGTGNYGYTF. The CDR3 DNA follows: TGTGCCTGGAGGGGCTCCGGGACAGGCAACTATGGCTACACCTTC.

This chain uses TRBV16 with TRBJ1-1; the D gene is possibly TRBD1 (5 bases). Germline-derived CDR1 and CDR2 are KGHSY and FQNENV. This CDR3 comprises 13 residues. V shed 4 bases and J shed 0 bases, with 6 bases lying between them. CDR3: CASSPRVNTEAFF. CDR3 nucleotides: TGTGCCAGCAGCCCCAGGGTGAACACTGAAGCTTTCTTT.

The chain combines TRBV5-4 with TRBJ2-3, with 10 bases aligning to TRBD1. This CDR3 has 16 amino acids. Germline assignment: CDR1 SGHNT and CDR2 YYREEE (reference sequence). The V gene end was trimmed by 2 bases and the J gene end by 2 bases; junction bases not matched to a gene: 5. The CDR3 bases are TGTGCCAGCAGCTTCCGGGACAGGGGAAACACAGATACGCAGTATTTT. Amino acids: CASSFRDRGNTDTQYF.

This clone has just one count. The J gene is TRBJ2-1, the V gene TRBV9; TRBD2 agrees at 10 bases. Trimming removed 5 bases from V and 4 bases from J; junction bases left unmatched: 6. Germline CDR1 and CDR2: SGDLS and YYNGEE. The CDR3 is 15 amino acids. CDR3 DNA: TGTGCCAGCAGTCGAGCGGGAGGGACTTACAATGAGCAGTTCTTC. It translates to CASSRAGGTYNEQFF.

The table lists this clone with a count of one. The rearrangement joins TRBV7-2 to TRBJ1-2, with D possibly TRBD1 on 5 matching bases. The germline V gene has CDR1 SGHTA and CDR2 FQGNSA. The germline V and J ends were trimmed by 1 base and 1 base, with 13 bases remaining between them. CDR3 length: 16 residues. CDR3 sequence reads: CASSLVGRASNYGYTF. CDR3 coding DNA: TGTGCCAGCAGCTTAGTGGGCAGGGCAAGTAACTATGGCTACACCTTC.

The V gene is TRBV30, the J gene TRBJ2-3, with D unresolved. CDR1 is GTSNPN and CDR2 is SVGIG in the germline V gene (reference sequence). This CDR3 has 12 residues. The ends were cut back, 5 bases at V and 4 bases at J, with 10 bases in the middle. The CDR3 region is CAWAPSPDTQYF. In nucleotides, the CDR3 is TGTGCCTGGGCCCCATCCCCAGATACGCAGTATTTT.

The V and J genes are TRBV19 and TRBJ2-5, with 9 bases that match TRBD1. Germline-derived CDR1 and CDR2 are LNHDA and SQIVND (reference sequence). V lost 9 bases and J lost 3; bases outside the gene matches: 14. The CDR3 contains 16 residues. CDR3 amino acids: CASHPSRDRVKETQYF. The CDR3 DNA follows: TGTGCCAGCCACCCCAGCCGGGACAGGGTAAAAGAGACCCAGTACTTC.

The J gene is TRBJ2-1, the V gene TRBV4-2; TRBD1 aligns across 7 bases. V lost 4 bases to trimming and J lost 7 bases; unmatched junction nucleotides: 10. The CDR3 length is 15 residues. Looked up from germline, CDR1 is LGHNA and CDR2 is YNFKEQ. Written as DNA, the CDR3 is TGTGCCAGCAGCCCCTTCCAAGGGGGCGGGAATGAGCAGTTCTTC. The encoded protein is CASSPFQGGGNEQFF.

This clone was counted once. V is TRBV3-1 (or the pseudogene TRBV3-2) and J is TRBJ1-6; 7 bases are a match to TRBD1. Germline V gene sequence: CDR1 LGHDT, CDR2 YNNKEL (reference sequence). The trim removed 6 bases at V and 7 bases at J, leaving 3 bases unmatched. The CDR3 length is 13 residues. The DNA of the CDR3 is TGTGCCAGCAGTTCGACAGGGAATTCACCCCTCCACTTT. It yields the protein CASSSTGNSPLHF.

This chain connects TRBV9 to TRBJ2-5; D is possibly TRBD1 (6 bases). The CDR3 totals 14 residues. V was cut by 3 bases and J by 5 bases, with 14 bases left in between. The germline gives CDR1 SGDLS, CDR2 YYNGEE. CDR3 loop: CASSEEGGFETQYF. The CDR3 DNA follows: TGTGCCAGCAGCGAGGAAGGGGGTTTCGAGACCCAGTACTTC. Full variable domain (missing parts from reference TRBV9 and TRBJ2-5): DSGVTQTPKHLITATGQRVTLRCSPRSGDLSVYWYQQSLDQGLQFLIQYYNGEERAKGNILERFSAQQFPDLHSELNLSSLELGDSALYFCASSEEGGFETQYFGPGTRLLVL.

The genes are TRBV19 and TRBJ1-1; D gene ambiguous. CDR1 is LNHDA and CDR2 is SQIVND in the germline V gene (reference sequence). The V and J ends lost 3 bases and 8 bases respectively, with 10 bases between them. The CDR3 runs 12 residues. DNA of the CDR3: TGTGCCAGTAGTATGTACAGAATGGAAGCTTTCTTT. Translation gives CASSMYRMEAFF.

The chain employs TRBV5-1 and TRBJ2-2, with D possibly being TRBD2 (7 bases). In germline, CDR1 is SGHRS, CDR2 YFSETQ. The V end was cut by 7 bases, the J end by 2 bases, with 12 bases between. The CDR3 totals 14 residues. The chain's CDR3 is CASRGDTNTGELFF. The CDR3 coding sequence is TGCGCCAGCCGGGGGGACACTAACACCGGGGAGCTGTTTTTT. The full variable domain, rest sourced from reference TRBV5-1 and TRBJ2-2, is KAGVTQTPRYLIKTRGQQVTLSCSPISGHRSVSWYQQTPGQGLQFLFEYFSETQRNKGNFPGRFSGRQFSNSRSEMNVSTLELGDSALYLCASRGDTNTGELFFGEGSRLTVL.